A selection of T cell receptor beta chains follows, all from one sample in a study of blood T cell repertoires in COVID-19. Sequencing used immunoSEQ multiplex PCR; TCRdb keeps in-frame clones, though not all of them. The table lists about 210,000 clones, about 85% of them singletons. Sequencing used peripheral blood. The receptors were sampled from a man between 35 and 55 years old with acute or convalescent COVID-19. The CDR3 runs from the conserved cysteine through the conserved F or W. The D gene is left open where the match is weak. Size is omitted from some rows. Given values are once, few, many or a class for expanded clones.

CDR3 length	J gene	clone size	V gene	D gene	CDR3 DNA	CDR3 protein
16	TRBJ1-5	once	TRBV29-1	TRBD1	TGCAGCGTTGCCGTGACCGGACAGGGGGCGAATCAGCCCCAGCATTTT	CSVAVTGQGANQPQHF
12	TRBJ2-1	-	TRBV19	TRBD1	TGTGCCAGCGAGGGACAGTACAATGAGCAGTTCTTC	CASEGQYNEQFF
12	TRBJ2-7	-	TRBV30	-	TGTGCCTGGAGTGTACAGGGCTACGAGCAGTACTTC	CAWSVQGYEQYF
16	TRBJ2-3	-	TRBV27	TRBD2	TGTGCCAGCAGTTCTCCCGGACTAGCGGGAGAAGATACGCAGTATTTT	CASSSPGLAGEDTQYF
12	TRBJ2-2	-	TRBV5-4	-	TGTGCCAGCGAGGGCTCGGCCGGGGAGCTGTTTTTT	CASEGSAGELFF
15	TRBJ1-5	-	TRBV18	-	TGTGCCAGCTCACCGGGAGGGCAGGGAAATCAGCCCCAGCATTTT	CASSPGGQGNQPQHF
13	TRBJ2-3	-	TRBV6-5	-	TGTGCCAGCAGTTACTCGCCGGGAGTTACGCAGTATTTT	CASSYSPGVTQYF
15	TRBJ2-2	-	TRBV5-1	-	TGCGCCAGCAGCCACAAAGGGTGGGGGCCCGGGGAGCTGTTTTTT	CASSHKGWGPGELFF
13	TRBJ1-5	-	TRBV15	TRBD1	TGTGCCACCCAAGGACAGGGGGAACAGCCCCAGCATTTT	CATQGQGEQPQHF
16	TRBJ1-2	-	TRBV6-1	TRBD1	TGTGCCAGCAGTGATCAGGGGCGAACAGGGGGCTATGGCTACACCTTC	CASSDQGRTGGYGYTF
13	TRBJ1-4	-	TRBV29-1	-	TGCAGCGCTTCACAGAATCTTGGTGAAAAACTGTTTTTT	CSASQNLGEKLFF
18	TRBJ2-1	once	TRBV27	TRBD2	TGTGCCAGCCATCGGGCAGGGACTAGCGGGTTCTCCTACAATGAGCAGTTCTTC	CASHRAGTSGFSYNEQFF
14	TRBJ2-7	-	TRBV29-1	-	TGCAGCGTTGGCGAGCCGGGATTCTCCTACGAGCAGTACTTC	CSVGEPGFSYEQYF
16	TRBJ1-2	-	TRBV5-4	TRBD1	TGTGCCAGCAAACTTTTAACAGGGGATGGGCTCTATGGCTACACCTTC	CASKLLTGDGLYGYTF
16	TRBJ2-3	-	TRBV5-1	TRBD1	TGCGCCAGCAGTCTCAACAGGGGGCAGGTTGGAGATACGCAGTATTTT	CASSLNRGQVGDTQYF
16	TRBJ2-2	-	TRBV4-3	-	TGCGCCAGCAGCCAAGCCGGGACATCGAACACCGGGGAGCTGTTTTTT	CASSQAGTSNTGELFF
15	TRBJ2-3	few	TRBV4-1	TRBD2	TGCGCCAGCAGCCAAGATGGGCTAGCGGGAGATACGCAGTATTTT	CASSQDGLAGDTQYF
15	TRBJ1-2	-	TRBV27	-	TGTGCCAGCAGTTTCTCGGGGGGACGGTTCTATGGCTACACCTTC	CASSFSGGRFYGYTF
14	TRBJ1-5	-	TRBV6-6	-	TGTGCCAGCAGTGACATAGTTAGCAATCAGCCCCAGCATTTT	CASSDIVSNQPQHF
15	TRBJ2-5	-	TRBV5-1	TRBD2	TGCGCCAGCAGCTTGGAGTACGGGGGGGCCGGCGTCCAGTACTTC	CASSLEYGGAGVQYF
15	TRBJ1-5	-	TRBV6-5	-	TGTGCCAGCAGTTCCTTGGGGGTAGGGGGTCAGCCCCAGCATTTT	CASSSLGVGGQPQHF